This is a list of T cell receptor beta chains from one sample in a study of T cell changes during pregnancy in multiple sclerosis. Some clones are missing from TCRdb's copy, which holds only in-frame ones; the method was immunoSEQ multiplex PCR. The sample consists of approximately 80,000 clones, 94% of them appearing once. Sequenced material: peripheral blood, taken in the second trimester of pregnancy. The receptors shown here come from a female donor in good health, enrolled as a control in a pregnancy study. Each CDR3 is given with its conserved first and last residue. Fields, in order: CDR3 length, J gene, clone size, D gene, V gene, CDR3 protein, CDR3 DNA. The D gene is left open where the match is weak. Only part of the rows carry a size: once, few, many, or a class if the clone is expanded.

14 | TRBJ2-5 | few | - | TRBV2 | CASSSHGPQETQYF | TGTGCCAGCAGTTCACATGGCCCCCAAGAGACCCAGTACTTC
18 | TRBJ2-2 | - | TRBD2 | TRBV5-1 | CASSLPSTGGMNTGELFF | TGCGCCAGCAGCTTGCCGTCGACGGGAGGGATGAACACCGGGGAGCTGTTTTTT
16 | TRBJ1-4 | - | - | TRBV7-8 | CASSSRRLSTNEKLFF | TGTGCCAGCAGCTCCCGACGACTGTCAACTAATGAAAAACTGTTTTTT
15 | TRBJ2-7 | - | - | TRBV25-1 | CASSGNQGNPYEQYF | TGTGCCAGCAGTGGGAATCAGGGAAATCCCTACGAGCAGTACTTC
15 | TRBJ1-4 | - | - | TRBV27 | CASSRLWPTNEKLFF | TGTGCCAGCAGTAGACTCTGGCCAACTAATGAAAAACTGTTTTTT
13 | TRBJ1-4 | - | - | TRBV28 | CASSFWGDEKLFF | TGTGCCAGCAGTTTTTGGGGGGATGAAAAACTGTTTTTT
16 | TRBJ2-5 | - | TRBD2 | TRBV27 | CASSLSGSSGKETQYF | TGTGCCAGCAGTTTATCCGGATCTAGCGGGAAGGAGACCCAGTACTTC
16 | TRBJ2-1 | - | TRBD2 | TRBV5-1 | CASSLRTSGIYNEQFF | TGCGCCAGCAGCTTGAGGACTAGCGGGATCTACAATGAGCAGTTCTTC
19 | TRBJ2-2 | - | TRBD2 | TRBV7-8 | CASSFGLAGGPGDTGELFF | TGTGCCAGCAGCTTCGGACTAGCGGGAGGGCCGGGCGACACCGGGGAGCTGTTTTTT
15 | TRBJ1-4 | - | - | TRBV30 | CAWSVQEAPAEKLFF | TGTGCCTGGAGTGTACAGGAAGCCCCGGCAGAAAAACTGTTTTTT
16 | TRBJ2-1 | few | - | TRBV4-2 | CASSQETPAAYNEQFF | TGTGCCAGCAGCCAAGAGACTCCTGCGGCCTACAATGAGCAGTTCTTC
16 | TRBJ2-4 | - | - | TRBV9 | CASSVRGGAGGNIQYF | TGTGCCAGCAGCGTAAGAGGGGGGGCCGGAGGAAACATTCAGTACTTC
14 | TRBJ1-1 | - | TRBD1 | TRBV9 | CASSVSGQGTEAFF | TGTGCCAGCAGCGTCTCGGGACAGGGCACTGAAGCTTTCTTT